The 19 T cell receptor beta chains in this list originate from one sample, sequenced in a study of cytomegalovirus exposure and HLA in healthy donors. Amplification used 60 Vbeta primers and 13 Jbeta primers. Profiled with immunoSEQ multiplex PCR; TCRdb holds only in-frame clones, not every one. The sample holds about 190,000 clones; 79% are singletons and the top ten take over 1.5%. The sequenced material came from PBMCs. Receptors were obtained from a woman between 18 and 29 years old in good health and CMV-seronegative.

This chain joins TRBV11-3 and TRBJ2-7; TRBD1 agrees at 8 bases. The V and J ends lost 5 bases and 5 bases, in that order; junction bases with no gene match: 11. The germline CDR1 and CDR2 sequences are SGHNT and YENEEA. The CDR3 extends over 15 amino acids. The DNA for the CDR3 is TGTGCCAGCAGCCCCTACGGGCAGGGGGCAGACGAGCAGTACTTC. It is translated as CASSPYGQGADEQYF.

V is TRBV2 and J is TRBJ2-5; TRBD2 matches 11 bases. The better agreement between TRBJ2-7 and the DNA end casts doubt on the J call. Germline V lookup: CDR1 SNHLY, CDR2 FYNNEI. The CDR3 spans 15 residues. The CDR3 DNA reads as TGTGCCAGCAGTGAAGCTACTAGCGGGAGCTACGAGCAGTACTTC. This codes for CASSEATSGSYEQYF.

This chain links TRBV2 with TRBJ2-3; D not resolved. Germline V gene data show CDR1 as SNHLY and CDR2 as FYNNEI. Trimming removed 7 bases at V and 2 bases at J, with 7 bases between. This CDR3 has 12 amino acids. CDR3: CASKPFTDTQYF. The CDR3 bases are TGTGCCAGCAAGCCTTTCACAGATACGCAGTATTTT. The entire variable domain, with the rest obtained from reference TRBV2 and TRBJ2-3, is as follows: EPEVTQTPSHQVTQMGQEVILRCVPISNHLYFYWYRQILGQKVEFLVSFYNNEISEKSEIFDDQFSVERPDGSNFTLKIRSTKLEDSAMYFCASKPFTDTQYFGPGTRLTVL.

The chain uses TRBV2 and TRBJ1-1; 11 bases are shared with TRBD1. Unmatched junction bases numbered 12, after V lost 5 bases and J lost 4 bases. Germline V gives CDR1 SNHLY, CDR2 FYNNEI. The CDR3 has 17 residues. The CDR3 spells CASSRATGTGGVTEAFF. DNA of the CDR3: TGTGCCAGCAGTAGAGCTACCGGGACAGGGGGAGTCACTGAAGCTTTCTTT.

The V and J genes are TRBV27 and TRBJ2-7; 9 bases agree with TRBD2. J gave up 2 bases and V 2 bases, and 4 bases lay outside the gene matches. The CDR3 extends over 15 amino acids. Germline V gene sequence: CDR1 MNHEY, CDR2 SMNVEV (reference sequence). The DNA of the CDR3 is TGTGCCAGCAGTTTAGCTAGCGGGGCCGCCTACGAGCAGTACTTC. This encodes CASSLASGAAYEQYF.

This rearrangement joins TRBV29-1 to TRBJ2-1; 7 nucleotides match TRBD2. With V trimmed by 8 bases and J by 5 bases, 9 bases remained unmatched. The germline CDR1 and CDR2 sequences are SQVTM and ANQGSEA. CDR3 length: 13 residues. The CDR3 sequence is CSPSGWGDNEQFF. CDR3 nucleotide sequence: TGCAGCCCTAGCGGATGGGGGGACAATGAGCAGTTCTTC.

CDR3 residues: CASTDSWNTEAFF. CDR3 nucleotides: TGTGCCAGCACGGACTCCTGGAACACTGAAGCTTTCTTT. This sequence joins TRBV2 and TRBJ1-1; D not certain. The CDR3 runs to 13 residues. CDR1 SNHLY and CDR2 FYNNEI come from the germline V gene. V shed 7 bases and J shed 1 base, with 10 bases lying between them.

The V gene is TRBV7-9, the J gene TRBJ1-1; D call uncertain. From germline, CDR1 is SEHNR and CDR2 FQNEAQ (reference sequence). V lost 4 bases to trimming and J lost 3 bases, with 15 bases between them. CDR3 length equals 15 residues. CDR3 residues: CASSYRELRDTEAFF. For the CDR3, the DNA is TGTGCCAGCAGCTACCGGGAGCTGCGGGACACTGAAGCTTTCTTT.

The chain links TRBV6-5 to TRBJ1-1; perhaps TRBD1 as D (5 bases). The CDR3 is 14 amino acids. In germline, CDR1 is MNHEY, CDR2 SVGAGI. V lost 6 bases to trimming and J lost 5 bases, with 16 bases between them. The CDR3 here is CASSPIRGNTEAFF. The CDR3 DNA sequence: TGTGCCAGCAGCCCCATCCGGGGGAATACTGAAGCTTTCTTT.

In its sample, this clone was seen a few times. The chain has TRBV2 and TRBJ2-2; D remains unclear. V was cut by 4 bases and J by 3 bases, with 12 bases left in between. Germline CDR1 SNHLY, CDR2 FYNNEI. There are 15 residues in the CDR3. CDR3 DNA: TGTGCCAGCAGTGTTAGACTCCCGGACACCGGGGAGCTGTTTTTT. Protein sequence: CASSVRLPDTGELFF.

V is TRBV7-2 and J is TRBJ2-3; TRBD2 agrees at 11 bases. The CDR3 consists of 17 residues. Germline V gene sequence: CDR1 SGHTA, CDR2 FQGNSA. J was trimmed by 6 bases and V by 5 bases; bases with no gene match: 13. CDR3 nucleotides: TGTGCCAGCAGCCGTAGCGGGAGGGCTCAGGCGAGGGATACGCAGTATTTT. Translated: CASSRSGRAQARDTQYF.

V gene TRBV5-4 combines with J gene TRBJ2-3, with a weak D call TRBD2 (7 bases). Trimming cost V 4 bases and J 0 bases, with 24 bases left between them. Germline V gene data show CDR1 as SGHNT and CDR2 as YYREEE (reference sequence). The CDR3 totals 19 residues. CDR3 sequence reads: CASSPSKAGALLSTDTQYF. The CDR3 nucleotides are TGTGCCAGCAGCCCCTCAAAGGCGGGGGCCCTTCTTAGCACAGATACGCAGTATTTT.

The rearrangement links TRBV7-3 to TRBJ2-3, with 10 nucleotides matching TRBD2. The V segment lost 4 bases and the J segment 1 base; nucleotides outside the gene matches: 5. The CDR3 spans 16 residues. Per germline, CDR1 SGHTA and CDR2 FQGTGA. The CDR3 sequence is CASSSGGTSGTDTQYF. In DNA, the CDR3 is TGTGCCAGCAGCTCCGGAGGGACTAGCGGCACAGATACGCAGTATTTT.

The V gene is TRBV4-1, the J gene TRBJ2-3, with 7 bases matching TRBD1. In germline, CDR1 is MGHRA, CDR2 YSYEKL. V lost 8 bases and J lost 3; bases outside the gene matches: 14. The CDR3 runs to 16 residues. The CDR3 reads CASGTVSGGSTDTQYF. CDR3 sequence (DNA): TGCGCCAGCGGAACGGTATCAGGGGGATCTACAGATACGCAGTATTTT.

CDR3 sequence reads: CASSLFRDRGNSPLHF. In DNA, the CDR3 is TGTGCCAGCAGTTTATTCAGGGACAGGGGTAATTCACCCCTCCACTTT. The V call is TRBV27, the J call TRBJ1-6; 10 bases fit TRBD1. Germline V lookup: CDR1 MNHEY, CDR2 SMNVEV (reference sequence). The CDR3 is 16 amino acids. V gave up 1 base and J gave up 6 bases; unmatched junction bases: 3.

The chain combines TRBV28 with TRBJ1-2; 9 bases line up with TRBD1. Germline CDR1 MDHEN, CDR2 SYDVKM. With V trimmed by 4 bases and J by 7 bases, 10 bases remained unmatched. This CDR3 has 15 amino acids. The CDR3 spells CASSWRGTGFFGYTF. In DNA form, the CDR3 reads TGTGCCAGCAGTTGGCGTGGGACAGGGTTTTTTGGCTACACCTTC.

The rearrangement joins TRBV4-1 to TRBJ2-2; 10 bases match TRBD2. Looked up from germline, CDR1 is MGHRA and CDR2 is YSYEKL. The trim removed 2 bases at V and 4 bases at J, leaving 4 bases unmatched. The CDR3 covers 16 residues. The CDR3 nucleotides are TGCGCCAGCAGCCAATTGGGACTAGCGCCCACCGGGGAGCTGTTTTTT. It encodes CASSQLGLAPTGELFF.

The chain combines TRBV28 with TRBJ2-6; tentative D call: TRBD2 (7 bases). Between the trimmed V and J ends, which lost 8 bases and 4 bases, there was a span of 24 bases. Germline V CDR1 and CDR2: MDHEN, SYDVKM. The CDR3 consists of 18 residues. Here the CDR3 DNA reads TGTGCCAGCCTCAACGTGGGGGGGACATCTCGAGGGGCCAACGTCCTGACTTTC. Its translation is CASLNVGGTSRGANVLTF. Complete variable domain (other parts from reference TRBV28 and TRBJ2-6): DVKVTQSSRYLVKRTGEKVFLECVQDMDHENMFWYRQDPGLGLRLIYFSYDVKMKEKGDIPEGYSVSREKKERFSLILESASTNQTSMYLCASLNVGGTSRGANVLTFGAGSRLTVL.

With regard to this clone: The sample holds other DNA sequences that translate to the same CDR3. This chain uses TRBV5-1 with TRBJ2-7; TRBD2 agrees at 12 bases. CDR1 and CDR2 from the germline V gene are SGHRS and YFSETQ. CDR3 size: 16 residues. The trim removed 0 bases at V and 2 bases at J, leaving 3 bases unmatched. CDR3 amino acids: CASSLVASGGAYEQYF. The CDR3 coding sequence is TGCGCCAGCAGCTTGGTTGCTAGCGGGGGGGCCTACGAGCAGTACTTC. Supplemented by reference TRBV5-1 and TRBJ2-7, the full variable domain reads KAGVTQTPRYLIKTRGQQVTLSCSPISGHRSVSWYQQTPGQGLQFLFEYFSETQRNKGNFPGRFSGRQFSNSRSEMNVSTLELGDSALYLCASSLVASGGAYEQYFGPGTRLTVT.